These T cell receptor beta chains were read from a single sample in a study of T cells in localized non-small cell lung cancer. Libraries were prepared by immunoSEQ multiplex PCR; TCRdb keeps only in-frame clonotypes and omits some of them. The table includes approximately 26,000 clones, 82% detected once. This specimen was peripheral blood, taken before any cancer treatment. The source of these receptors is a woman aged 40-70 years with stage I lung adenocarcinoma. The CDR3 runs from the conserved cysteine through the conserved F or W. D genes are given only for firm matches. Expanded clones are given a class, and other clones once, few, many or no size at all.

cdr3_nt cdr3_aa d_call j_call v_call clone_size
TGTGCCAGTAGTATAAAGGGGAACACCGGGGAGCTGTTTTTT CASSIKGNTGELFF . TRBJ2-2 TRBV19 .
TGTGCCAGCAGCTGGGACAGTTACACCGGGGAGCTGTTTTTT CASSWDSYTGELFF TRBD1 TRBJ2-2 TRBV7-2 .
TGTGCCAGCACCTACGACACGGAAGATGAAAAACTGTTTTTT CASTYDTEDEKLFF . TRBJ1-4 TRBV11-1 .
TGCGCCAGCAGCTTGGCCGACGGTGGAGGACTCCGGGAGCTGTTTTTT CASSLADGGGLRELFF . TRBJ2-2 TRBV5-1 .
TGTGCCAGCAGCTTAGGATGGCTAGCGGGGGGGCTTAGCACAGATACGCAGTATTTT CASSLGWLAGGLSTDTQYF TRBD2 TRBJ2-3 TRBV7-8 .
TGCGCCAGCAGCCGCGACAGGGGGAGGCAATATGGCTACACCTTC CASSRDRGRQYGYTF TRBD1 TRBJ1-2 TRBV4-3 .
TGTGCCAGCAGCGTAGAGTGCCGGGTATTCACAGATACGCAGTATTTT CASSVECRVFTDTQYF . TRBJ2-3 TRBV9 .
TGTGCCAGCTGCCAGGGAGGGGGCAATCAGCCCCAGCATTTT CASCQGGGNQPQHF . TRBJ1-5 TRBV2 few
TGTGCCAGCACCTCCACGACAGGCGGCGTCCACGAGCAGTACTTC CASTSTTGGVHEQYF . TRBJ2-7 TRBV6-1 .
TGTGCCAGTAGGCAGGGGTTAAACACTGAAGCTTTCTTT CASRQGLNTEAFF . TRBJ1-1 TRBV19 .
TGTGCCAGCAGCCGGGACAGGGGCACAGATACGCAGTATTTT CASSRDRGTDTQYF TRBD1 TRBJ2-3 TRBV7-7 .
TGTGCCAGCTCACCAGAACACGATGAGCAGTTCTTC CASSPEHDEQFF . TRBJ2-1 TRBV18 few
TGTGCCAGCAGCCGTGCGGGGGGTTCCTACAATGAGCAGTTCTTC CASSRAGGSYNEQFF TRBD2 TRBJ2-1 TRBV9 .
TGTGCCAGCAGTTTAAGGCCCCTCCCCGCTAGCTTAAAGTACTTC CASSLRPLPASLKYF . TRBJ2-7 TRBV27 few
TGTGCCAGCAGCTTAGATAGCGTGACTGGAAACACCATATATTTT CASSLDSVTGNTIYF . TRBJ1-3 TRBV11-2 .
TGTGCCAGCAGTTACTCCACGCTGAACCGGTACGAGCAGTACTTC CASSYSTLNRYEQYF . TRBJ2-7 TRBV6-6 .
TGTGCCAGCAGCCCGGGGGGCCTACAAGAGACCCAGTACTTC CASSPGGLQETQYF . TRBJ2-5 TRBV9 .
TGTGCCAGCAAACGGGAGGGAAGCACAGATACGCAGTATTTT CASKREGSTDTQYF TRBD2 TRBJ2-3 TRBV7-2 once
TGTGCCAGCAGCTTAGGGAGGAGCTACGAGCAGTACTTC CASSLGRSYEQYF . TRBJ2-7 TRBV7-2 .
TGTGCCAGCAGGGACTCCTTCACCGGGGAGCTGTTTTTT CASRDSFTGELFF . TRBJ2-2 TRBV2 once
TGTGCCAGCAGCCCCGACCCGTACAATGAGCAGTTCTTC CASSPDPYNEQFF . TRBJ2-1 TRBV14 .
TGTGCCAGCAGCCCCCGGGGGGGCCCATACAATGAGCAGTTCTTC CASSPRGGPYNEQFF TRBD2 TRBJ2-1 TRBV7-9 .
TGTGCCAGCAGCCAGCACGCGAGCTCTGGAAACACCATATATTTT CASSQHASSGNTIYF . TRBJ1-3 TRBV14 once
TGTGCCAGCAGTGACCAGGCCCTTGGTTATGGCTACACCTTC CASSDQALGYGYTF . TRBJ1-2 TRBV6-1 .
TGCGCCAGCAGCCAAGATACTACGGGGTCGGGGGCCAACGTCCTGACTTTC CASSQDTTGSGANVLTF . TRBJ2-6 TRBV4-3 .
TGTGCCACCAGCAGAGAGCCGGCGCGCGGAACCCTTTTGGGCGAGCAGTACTTC CATSREPARGTLLGEQYF . TRBJ2-7 TRBV15 .
TGTGCCAGCAAGGTGGGAGGGTATGGCTACACCTTC CASKVGGYGYTF . TRBJ1-2 TRBV2 few
TGTGCCAGCAGTGAACGGGGCTACACCTTC CASSERGYTF . TRBJ1-2 TRBV2 .
TGTGCCAGCAGCCCAGGTCCTAGCTCCTACGAGCAGTACTTC CASSPGPSSYEQYF . TRBJ2-7 TRBV5-5 .
TGCGCCAGCAGCCTAGGAGGGACCTCGGAGACCCAGTACTTC CASSLGGTSETQYF . TRBJ2-5 TRBV5-1 .
TGCGCCAGCAGCGCGGACCCGAAAAACTCTGGAAACACCATATATTTT CASSADPKNSGNTIYF . TRBJ1-3 TRBV5-1 .
TGTGCCAGCAGTGCCAAGGCGTCGGACACTGAAGCTTTCTTT CASSAKASDTEAFF . TRBJ1-1 TRBV2 few
TGTGCCAGCAGCTTATCCCACAGGGGGCTGCGAGAGACCCAGTACTTC CASSLSHRGLRETQYF TRBD1 TRBJ2-5 TRBV7-6 few
TGTGCCAGCGCCAGGGGGAGGGACAATGAGCAGTTCTTC CASARGRDNEQFF . TRBJ2-1 TRBV2 .
TGTGCCAGCAGCCGTAAAGAGACCCAGTACTTC CASSRKETQYF . TRBJ2-5 TRBV5-6 .
TGTGCCAGTAGTATAGTAGGCGGGAAAGAGACCCAGTACTTC CASSIVGGKETQYF . TRBJ2-5 TRBV19 medium-sized
TGCGCCAGCAGCTTGGAGGGGACGAGCTACGAGCAGTACTTC CASSLEGTSYEQYF . TRBJ2-7 TRBV5-1 .
TGCGCCAGCAGCCAAGATTATCGGGTCGCCGGGGAGCTGTTTTTT CASSQDYRVAGELFF . TRBJ2-2 TRBV4-3 .
TGTGCCAGCAGTGAATTCGGGACTAGCGGGGGCCGGGTACGATACGAGCAGTACTTC CASSEFGTSGGRVRYEQYF TRBD2 TRBJ2-7 TRBV6-1 .
TGTGCCACGTCCCGGGACAGGGGGGACTATGGCTACACCTTC CATSRDRGDYGYTF TRBD1 TRBJ1-2 TRBV19 .
TGTGCCAGCAGTCCCCAGATCCTAGCTAACTATGGCTACACCTTC CASSPQILANYGYTF . TRBJ1-2 TRBV27 few
TGCGCCAGCAGCTTGACGACTAGCGGGGGTATGTATGAGCAGTTCTTC CASSLTTSGGMYEQFF TRBD2 TRBJ2-1 TRBV5-1 .
TGTGCCAGTAGTTCCGGGACAACAAACACTGAAGCTTTCTTT CASSSGTTNTEAFF . TRBJ1-1 TRBV19 .
TGTGCCAGCAGCCCCGTCGCTATCAACACCGGGGAGCTGTTTTTT CASSPVAINTGELFF . TRBJ2-2 TRBV11-2 .
TGTGCCAGCAGTGACTCGCCCCAGAACACCGGGGAGCTGTTTTTT CASSDSPQNTGELFF . TRBJ2-2 TRBV6-4 .
TGTGCCAGCAGCAAACTACGACAGGGGGCGGTTTGGGACACTGAAGCTTTCTTT CASSKLRQGAVWDTEAFF . TRBJ1-1 TRBV21-1 .
TGTGCCAGCTCACCGGGCAGAATGTCGGTCGATGAGCAGTTCTTC CASSPGRMSVDEQFF . TRBJ2-1 TRBV18 .
TGTGCCAGCAGCGGGGCTTTCTCTGGAAACACCATATATTTT CASSGAFSGNTIYF . TRBJ1-3 TRBV5-4 .